This entry is about one TCR beta chain. The antigen remains unidentified. The data derive from a study of radiotherapy plus CTLA-4 blockade in lung cancer. Study background: An objective response was seen in 18% of patients, and disease control in less than 40%. The study's findings and limits: It was early blood T cell clone dynamics, with interferon-beta, that reportedly best predicted response. The study found tumor-derived TCR clones expanded in blood after radiotherapy plus ipilimumab.

The table came from immunoSEQ multiplex PCR; TCRdb's copy has only in-frame clones and leaves some out. The top ten clones hold 2% to 2.5% of a sample with about 85,000 clones, about 86% of them seen once. The CDR3 is 11 residues long. Germline loops: CDR1 DFQATT, CDR2 SNEGSKA (reference sequence). Trimming cost V 6 bases and J 8 bases, with 11 bases left between them. Those patients who had chemo-refractory metastatic non-small-cell lung cancer were given focal radiation along with CTLA-4 blockade through ipilimumab. This receptor was obtained from a human donor with non-small cell lung cancer who had a partial response to radiotherapy plus ipilimumab. The V call is TRBV20-1, the J call TRBJ2-1, with D uncertain. The sample was peripheral blood, taken from a patient treated with radiotherapy plus ipilimumab. The CDR3 sequence: CSASKEYEQFF. The CDR3 region has the DNA TGCAGTGCGTCGAAGGAGTATGAGCAGTTCTTC.